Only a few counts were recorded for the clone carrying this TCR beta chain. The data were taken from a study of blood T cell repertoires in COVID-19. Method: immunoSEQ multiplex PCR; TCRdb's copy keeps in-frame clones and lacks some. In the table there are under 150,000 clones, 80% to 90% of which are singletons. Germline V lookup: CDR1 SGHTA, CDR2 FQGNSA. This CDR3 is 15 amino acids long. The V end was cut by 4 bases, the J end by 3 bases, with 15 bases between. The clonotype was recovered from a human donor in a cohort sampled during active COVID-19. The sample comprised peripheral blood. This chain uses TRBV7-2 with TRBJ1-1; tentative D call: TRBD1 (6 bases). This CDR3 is CASSSQGWGDTEAFF. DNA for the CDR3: TGTGCCAGCAGCTCCCAGGGGTGGGGTGACACTGAAGCTTTCTTT.